A selection of T cell receptor beta chains follows, all from one sample in a study of OX40 agonist ivuxolimab in advanced cancers. TCRdb's copy holds only in-frame clones and misses some; the assay was immunoSEQ multiplex PCR. The table has about 69,000 clones, just over 90% seen once; the top ten hold less than 0.3%. The sequencing used CD4+ or CD8+ T cells sorted from blood, collected in a trial of the OX40 agonist ivuxolimab. Receptor source: an adult with an advanced solid tumor such as melanoma, head and neck, liver or kidney cancer. The CDR3 runs from the conserved cysteine through the conserved F or W. A D gene is named only where the DNA matches it firmly. Size is omitted from some rows. Given values are once, few, many or a class for expanded clones.

abundance	d_gene	j_gene	v_gene	CDR3aa	CDR3nt
-	TRBD1	TRBJ1-4	TRBV7-9	CASSGPTGGVEKLFF	TGTGCCAGCAGCGGACCGACAGGGGGCGTCGAAAAACTGTTTTTT
-	TRBD2	TRBJ2-7	TRBV19	CASSLGIRSGLAISYEQYF	TGTGCCAGTAGTTTGGGTATCCGGTCGGGACTAGCAATCTCCTACGAGCAGTACTTC
-	-	TRBJ2-5	TRBV7-9	CASEEKETQYF	TGTGCCAGCGAGGAGAAAGAGACCCAGTACTTC
-	TRBD1	TRBJ2-1	TRBV7-8	CASSQTGITYNEQFF	TGTGCCAGCAGCCAGACAGGGATAACCTACAATGAGCAGTTCTTC
few	TRBD1	TRBJ1-2	TRBV5-4	CASNKRDRGLYGYTF	TGTGCCAGCAACAAAAGAGACAGGGGGCTTTATGGCTACACCTTC
-	TRBD1	TRBJ2-7	TRBV29-1	CSGGQGATYEQYF	TGCAGCGGCGGACAGGGGGCTACCTACGAGCAGTACTTC
-	-	TRBJ1-4	TRBV11-2	CASSLVSGPNEKLFF	TGTGCCAGCAGCTTAGTATCAGGGCCTAATGAAAAACTGTTTTTT
once	-	TRBJ2-7	TRBV5-4	CASSSGSLGSYEQYF	TGTGCCAGCAGCTCGGGATCGTTGGGCTCCTACGAGCAGTACTTC
-	TRBD2	TRBJ2-2	TRBV6-6	CASKIRGLDTGELFF	TGTGCCAGCAAAATAAGGGGACTAGACACCGGGGAGCTGTTTTTT
-	-	TRBJ2-3	TRBV18	CASSPLGEHRTDTQYF	TGTGCCAGCTCACCTTTGGGGGAGCATAGGACAGATACGCAGTATTTT
-	-	TRBJ1-5	TRBV9	CASSGIRDGQPQHF	TGTGCCAGCAGCGGAATCAGGGATGGGCAGCCCCAGCATTTT
-	-	TRBJ2-2	TRBV4-1	CASSQGLNTGELFF	TGCGCCAGCAGCCAAGGACTCAACACCGGGGAGCTGTTTTTT
-	TRBD2	TRBJ2-2	TRBV7-9	CASSSPNSGRGTGELFF	TGTGCCAGCAGCTCACCTAATAGCGGGAGAGGGACCGGGGAGCTGTTTTTT
-	-	TRBJ2-6	TRBV28	CASSLHSGANVLTF	TGTGCCAGCAGTCTACACTCTGGGGCCAACGTCCTGACTTTC
few	TRBD1	TRBJ1-1	TRBV7-2	CASSKDRGEAFF	TGTGCCAGCAGTAAGGACAGGGGTGAAGCTTTCTTT
-	-	TRBJ2-7	TRBV5-6	CASSLTGGQSYEQYF	TGTGCCAGCAGCTTGACCGGAGGACAGTCTTACGAGCAGTACTTC
-	TRBD2	TRBJ2-7	TRBV7-9	CASSLGLAGVYEQYF	TGTGCCAGCAGCCTGGGACTAGCGGGAGTCTACGAGCAGTACTTC
-	TRBD1	TRBJ2-7	TRBV5-5	CASSRAGGSYEQYF	TGTGCCAGCAGTCGTGCAGGGGGCTCCTACGAGCAGTACTTC
-	-	TRBJ1-2	TRBV5-1	CASSLEANYGYTF	TGCGCCAGCAGCTTGGAGGCGAACTATGGCTACACCTTC
once	-	TRBJ1-1	TRBV7-2	CASSSRTEAFF	TGTGCCAGCAGCTCGCGTACTGAAGCTTTCTTT
once	-	TRBJ1-4	TRBV7-9	CASSLGPNEKLFF	TGTGCCAGCAGCTTAGGCCCGAATGAAAAACTGTTTTTT
-	TRBD2	TRBJ2-3	TRBV4-1	CASSQDLNGRTGFTDTQYF	TGCGCCAGCAGCCAAGATTTAAACGGGAGGACCGGGTTTACAGATACGCAGTATTTT
-	TRBD1	TRBJ1-5	TRBV2	CASSRDRDGQPQHF	TGTGCCAGCAGTAGGGACAGGGATGGGCAGCCCCAGCATTTT
once	-	TRBJ2-6	TRBV5-4	CASSRPASGANVLTF	TGTGCCAGCAGCAGACCGGCCTCTGGGGCCAACGTCCTGACTTTC
-	TRBD1	TRBJ2-7	TRBV6-1	CASSRTGDYEQYF	TGTGCCAGCTCGCGGACAGGGGACTACGAGCAGTACTTC
-	TRBD1	TRBJ2-6	TRBV19	CASAGTGAGANVLTF	TGTGCCAGTGCTGGGACAGGGGCTGGGGCCAACGTCCTGACTTTC
-	TRBD1	TRBJ1-4	TRBV27	CASRGTGTTNEKLFF	TGTGCCAGCAGAGGGACAGGGACAACTAATGAAAAACTGTTTTTT
-	-	TRBJ1-2	TRBV18	CASSPPVGGYTF	TGTGCCAGCTCACCACCGGTCGGGGGCTACACCTTC
-	TRBD2	TRBJ2-7	TRBV4-1	CASSPGAAGPYEQYF	TGCGCCAGCAGCCCCGGGGCAGCGGGGCCCTACGAGCAGTACTTC
-	TRBD2	TRBJ2-5	TRBV7-7	CASSRGLGGETQYF	TGTGCCAGCAGCCGGGGACTAGGCGGAGAGACCCAGTACTTC
few	TRBD2	TRBJ2-2	TRBV7-3	CASGLLAGANTGELFF	TGTGCCAGCGGGTTATTAGCGGGAGCAAACACCGGGGAGCTGTTTTTT
-	-	TRBJ1-5	TRBV19	CASSTQGNQPQHF	TGTGCCAGTAGTACCCAGGGAAATCAGCCCCAGCATTTT
once	-	TRBJ2-1	TRBV5-1	CASSLYLANNEQFF	TGCGCCAGCAGCTTGTATTTAGCTAACAATGAGCAGTTCTTC
-	TRBD2	TRBJ2-1	TRBV6-1	CASSKLAAYNEQFF	TGTGCCAGCTCTAAGCTAGCGGCCTACAATGAGCAGTTCTTC
once	-	TRBJ2-1	TRBV7-9	CASSPARGVAGNEQFF	TGTGCCAGCAGCCCGGCTCGCGGAGTAGCCGGCAATGAGCAGTTCTTC
-	TRBD1	TRBJ1-1	TRBV6-6	CASDKGQVNTEAFF	TGTGCCAGCGACAAGGGACAGGTCAACACTGAAGCTTTCTTT
once	-	TRBJ2-2	TRBV10-3	CAIATSGRTGELFF	TGTGCCATCGCAACCTCAGGGCGCACCGGGGAGCTGTTTTTT
-	-	TRBJ2-7	TRBV5-1	CASSYGPGGSYEQYF	TGCGCCAGCAGCTATGGACCGGGCGGGTCCTACGAGCAGTACTTC
-	-	TRBJ1-1	TRBV5-1	CASSLEVRGRRMNTEAFF	TGCGCCAGCAGCTTGGAGGTCAGGGGAAGGCGCATGAACACTGAAGCTTTCTTT
-	-	TRBJ2-3	TRBV7-3	CASSLELGTDTQYF	TGTGCCAGCAGCTTGGAACTGGGGACAGATACGCAGTATTTT
-	-	TRBJ2-7	TRBV14	CASSQESSRFYEQYF	TGTGCCAGCAGCCAAGAGTCTAGCAGATTCTACGAGCAGTACTTC
-	TRBD1	TRBJ1-5	TRBV2	CASSGTGQGGQPQHF	TGTGCCAGCAGTGGGACCGGACAGGGAGGGCAGCCCCAGCATTTT
-	TRBD1	TRBJ1-4	TRBV19	CASRSTGGIEKLFF	TGTGCCAGTAGGTCTACAGGGGGCATTGAAAAACTGTTTTTT
-	TRBD1	TRBJ1-6	TRBV5-1	CASSSGQGQNSPLHF	TGCGCCAGCAGCTCCGGACAGGGCCAGAATTCACCCCTCCACTTT
-	TRBD1	TRBJ1-5	TRBV28	CASRRRQGAFQPQHF	TGTGCCAGCAGACGGCGACAGGGGGCTTTTCAGCCCCAGCATTTT
once	-	TRBJ2-3	TRBV5-1	CASSLGQSTDTQYF	TGCGCCAGCAGCTTGGGCCAGAGCACAGATACGCAGTATTTT
-	-	TRBJ2-5	TRBV6-1	CASSEGSSRYGETQYF	TGTGCCAGCAGTGAAGGGTCGTCGAGGTATGGAGAGACCCAGTACTTC
-	TRBD1	TRBJ1-1	TRBV10-3	CAISHRTGGKNTEAFF	TGTGCCATCAGTCATAGGACAGGGGGGAAGAACACTGAAGCTTTCTTT
few	-	TRBJ2-5	TRBV28	CASSSKGLRTYF	TGTGCCAGCAGTTCCAAGGGACTTCGGACGTACTTC
-	-	TRBJ2-3	TRBV18	CASSPSRGGQRDTQYF	TGTGCCAGCTCCCCTAGCCGTGGGGGACAAAGGGATACGCAGTATTTT
-	TRBD2	TRBJ2-1	TRBV7-9	CASSLGLAGLDEQFF	TGTGCCAGCAGCTTAGGACTAGCGGGACTTGATGAGCAGTTCTTC